This T cell receptor beta chain was sequenced in a study of T cell repertoires in cytomegalovirus infection. In the study overall: Public TCR beta signature analysis indicated the presence of both CMV infection and matching HLA type. Study results and caveats: Identification of carriers of CMV plus the relevant HLA was achieved through cumulative public TCR beta family frequency. What dominated the ex vivo response were HLA-C-restricted CMV-specific TCR beta clonotypes.

TCRdb re-derived calls from the reads in MiXCR, one entry per CDR3 protein. The repertoire has about 160,000 distinct CDR3 sequences, less than 25% of them found once; the top ten carry about 25%. Trimming pared 2 bases from V and 2 bases from J, leaving 12 bases between. CDR1 and CDR2 (germline): SSHAT, FNYEAQ (reference sequence). This CDR3 contains 15 residues. On this clonotype itself: Its antigen is still unknown.

This chain uses TRBV7-7 with TRBJ2-5; D is possibly TRBD2 (6 bases). Sequenced here: CD8+ T cells from cultured PBMCs, sampled from culture after CMV antigen stimulation. This TCR was recovered from a human donor in good health (CMV status not recorded). Some clones in this sample may be carry-over from other donors' samples. CDR3 sequence: CASSLTAGLQETQYF. As DNA, the CDR3 is TGTGCCAGCAGCTTAACTGCGGGGCTGCAAGAGACCCAGTACTTC. Using reference TRBV7-7 and TRBJ2-5 for the parts outside the CDR3, the full variable domain is GAGVSQSPRYKVTKRGQDVTLRCDPISSHATLYWYQQALGQGPEFLTYFNYEAQPDKSGLPSDRFSAERPEGSISTLTIQRTEQRDSAMYRCASSLTAGLQETQYFGPGTRLLVL.